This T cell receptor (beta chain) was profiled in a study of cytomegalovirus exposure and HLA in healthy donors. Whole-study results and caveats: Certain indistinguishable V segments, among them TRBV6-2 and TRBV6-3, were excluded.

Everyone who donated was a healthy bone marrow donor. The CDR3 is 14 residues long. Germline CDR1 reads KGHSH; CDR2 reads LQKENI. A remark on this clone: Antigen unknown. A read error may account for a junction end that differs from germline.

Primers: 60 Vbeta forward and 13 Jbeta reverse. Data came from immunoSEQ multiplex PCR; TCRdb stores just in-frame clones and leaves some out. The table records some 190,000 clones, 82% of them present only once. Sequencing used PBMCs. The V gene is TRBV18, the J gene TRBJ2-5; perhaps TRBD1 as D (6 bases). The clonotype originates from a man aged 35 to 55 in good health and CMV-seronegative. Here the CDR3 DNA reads TGTGCCAGCTCGCCACGACAGGTGGGAGAGACCCAGTACTTC. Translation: CASSPRQVGETQYF. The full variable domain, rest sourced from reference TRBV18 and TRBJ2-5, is NAGVMQNPRHLVRRRGQEARLRCSPMKGHSHVYWYRQLPEEGLKFMVYLQKENIIDESGMPKERFSAEFPKEGPSILRIQQVVRGDSAAYFCASSPRQVGETQYFGPGTRLLVL.